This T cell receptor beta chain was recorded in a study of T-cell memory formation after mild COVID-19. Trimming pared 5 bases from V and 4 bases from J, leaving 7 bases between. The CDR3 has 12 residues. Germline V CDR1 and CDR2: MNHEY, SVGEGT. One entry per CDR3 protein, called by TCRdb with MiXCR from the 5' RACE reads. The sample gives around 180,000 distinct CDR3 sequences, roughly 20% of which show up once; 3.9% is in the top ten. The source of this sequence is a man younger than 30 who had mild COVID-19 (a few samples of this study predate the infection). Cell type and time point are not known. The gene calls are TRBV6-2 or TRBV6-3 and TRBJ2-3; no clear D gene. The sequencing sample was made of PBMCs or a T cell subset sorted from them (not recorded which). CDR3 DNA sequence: TGTGCCAGCAGTCAGATTGCAGATACGCAGTATTTT. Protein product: CASSQIADTQYF.